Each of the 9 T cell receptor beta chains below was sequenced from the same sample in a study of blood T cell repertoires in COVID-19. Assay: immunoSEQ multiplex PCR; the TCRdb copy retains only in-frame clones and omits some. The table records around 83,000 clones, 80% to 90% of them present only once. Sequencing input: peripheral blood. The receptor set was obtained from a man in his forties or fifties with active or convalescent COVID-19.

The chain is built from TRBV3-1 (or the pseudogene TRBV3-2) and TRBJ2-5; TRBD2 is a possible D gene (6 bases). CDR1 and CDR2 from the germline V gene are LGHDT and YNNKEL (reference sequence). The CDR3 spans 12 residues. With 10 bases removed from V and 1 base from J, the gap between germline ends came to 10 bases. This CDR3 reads CAIGGSQETQYF. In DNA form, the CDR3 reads TGTGCCATCGGGGGTTCCCAAGAGACCCAGTACTTC.

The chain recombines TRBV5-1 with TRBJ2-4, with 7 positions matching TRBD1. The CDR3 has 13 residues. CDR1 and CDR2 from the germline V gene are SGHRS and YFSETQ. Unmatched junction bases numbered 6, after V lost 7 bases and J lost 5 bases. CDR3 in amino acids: CASARTGENIQYF. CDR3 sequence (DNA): TGCGCCAGCGCTAGGACAGGAGAAAACATTCAGTACTTC.

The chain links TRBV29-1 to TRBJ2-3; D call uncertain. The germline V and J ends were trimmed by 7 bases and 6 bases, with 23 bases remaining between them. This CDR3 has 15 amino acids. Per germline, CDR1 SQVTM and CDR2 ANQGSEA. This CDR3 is CSANFPYRVSDTQYF. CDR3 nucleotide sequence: TGCAGCGCCAACTTTCCCTATCGGGTATCGGATACGCAGTATTTT.

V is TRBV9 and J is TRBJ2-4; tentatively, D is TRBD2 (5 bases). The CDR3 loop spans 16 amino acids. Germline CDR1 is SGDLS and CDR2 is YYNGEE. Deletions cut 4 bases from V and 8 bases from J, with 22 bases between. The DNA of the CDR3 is TGTGCCAGCAGCTCCGGCCCGGGAACCGCCGGGGACATTCAGTACTTC. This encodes CASSSGPGTAGDIQYF.

The CDR3 nucleotides are TGTGCCAGCAGATTGGAGGTTGCTGAAGCTTTCTTT. This gives the protein CASRLEVAEAFF. The chain links TRBV2 to TRBJ1-1, with D uncertain. Deletions cut 6 bases from V and 6 bases from J, with 11 bases between. Germline loops: CDR1 SNHLY, CDR2 FYNNEI. The CDR3 has 12 residues.

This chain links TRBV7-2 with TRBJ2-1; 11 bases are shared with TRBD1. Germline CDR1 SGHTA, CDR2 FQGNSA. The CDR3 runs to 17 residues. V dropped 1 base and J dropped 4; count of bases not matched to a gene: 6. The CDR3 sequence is CASSLVPGTGGYNEQFF. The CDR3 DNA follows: TGTGCCAGCAGCTTAGTTCCTGGGACAGGGGGGTACAATGAGCAGTTCTTC. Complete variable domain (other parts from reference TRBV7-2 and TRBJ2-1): GAGVSQSPSNKVTEKGKDVELRCDPISGHTALYWYRQSLGQGLEFLIYFQGNSAPDKSGLPSDRFSAERTGGSVSTLTIQRTQQEDSAVYLCASSLVPGTGGYNEQFFGPGTRLTVL.

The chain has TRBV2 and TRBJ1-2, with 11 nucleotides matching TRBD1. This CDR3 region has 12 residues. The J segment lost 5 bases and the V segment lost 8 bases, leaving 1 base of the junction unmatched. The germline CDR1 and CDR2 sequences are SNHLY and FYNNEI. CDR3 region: CASGDRGYGYTF. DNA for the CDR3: TGTGCCAGCGGGGACAGGGGGTATGGCTACACCTTC. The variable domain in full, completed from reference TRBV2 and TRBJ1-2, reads EPEVTQTPSHQVTQMGQEVILRCVPISNHLYFYWYRQILGQKVEFLVSFYNNEISEKSEIFDDQFSVERPDGSNFTLKIRSTKLEDSAMYFCASGDRGYGYTFGSGTRLTVV.

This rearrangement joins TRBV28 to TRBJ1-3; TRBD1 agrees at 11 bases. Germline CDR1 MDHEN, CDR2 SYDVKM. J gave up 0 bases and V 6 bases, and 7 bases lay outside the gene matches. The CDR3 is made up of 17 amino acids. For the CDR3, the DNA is TGTGCCAGCAGCCTACCGGGACAGGGGGTCTCTGGAAACACCATATATTTT. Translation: CASSLPGQGVSGNTIYF. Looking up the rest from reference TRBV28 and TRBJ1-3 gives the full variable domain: DVKVTQSSRYLVKRTGEKVFLECVQDMDHENMFWYRQDPGLGLRLIYFSYDVKMKEKGDIPEGYSVSREKKERFSLILESASTNQTSMYLCASSLPGQGVSGNTIYFGEGSWLTVV.

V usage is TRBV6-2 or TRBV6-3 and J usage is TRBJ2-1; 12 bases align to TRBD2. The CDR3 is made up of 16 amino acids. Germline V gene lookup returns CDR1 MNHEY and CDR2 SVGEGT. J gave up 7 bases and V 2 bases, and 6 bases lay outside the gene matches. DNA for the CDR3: TGTGCCAGCAGTTACCCCCTAGCGGGGGGGCATAATGAGCAGTTCTTC. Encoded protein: CASSYPLAGGHNEQFF.